This T cell receptor (beta chain) was recorded in a study of a mutant IDH1 vaccine in newly diagnosed glioma. Specified time point: week 5, during vaccination. A 20-mer mutant IDH1 peptide at 300 ug was injected subcutaneously with topical imiquimod. Comments on this clone: Its antigen remains unidentified.

Repertoires were generated with immunoSEQ multiplex PCR, while TCRdb's copy carries only in-frame clones and drops some. The sample comprises under 95,000 clones, more than 85% of which are singletons, and more than 0.5% rests with the top ten. Trimming shortened V by 6 bases and J by 4 bases, and 15 bases separated the two germline ends. Looked up from germline, CDR1 is LNHDA and CDR2 is SQIVND (reference sequence). CDR3 length: 14 amino acids. This receptor was obtained from a woman in her fifties or sixties with glioma. The sample was PBMCs, taken from a glioma patient whose treatment included an IDH1 peptide vaccine. This chain uses TRBV19 with TRBJ1-1, with D maybe TRBD1 (5 bases). The CDR3 reads CASRGLGSGTEAFF. CDR3 bases: TGTGCCAGTAGGGGGCTAGGTTCGGGCACTGAAGCTTTCTTT.